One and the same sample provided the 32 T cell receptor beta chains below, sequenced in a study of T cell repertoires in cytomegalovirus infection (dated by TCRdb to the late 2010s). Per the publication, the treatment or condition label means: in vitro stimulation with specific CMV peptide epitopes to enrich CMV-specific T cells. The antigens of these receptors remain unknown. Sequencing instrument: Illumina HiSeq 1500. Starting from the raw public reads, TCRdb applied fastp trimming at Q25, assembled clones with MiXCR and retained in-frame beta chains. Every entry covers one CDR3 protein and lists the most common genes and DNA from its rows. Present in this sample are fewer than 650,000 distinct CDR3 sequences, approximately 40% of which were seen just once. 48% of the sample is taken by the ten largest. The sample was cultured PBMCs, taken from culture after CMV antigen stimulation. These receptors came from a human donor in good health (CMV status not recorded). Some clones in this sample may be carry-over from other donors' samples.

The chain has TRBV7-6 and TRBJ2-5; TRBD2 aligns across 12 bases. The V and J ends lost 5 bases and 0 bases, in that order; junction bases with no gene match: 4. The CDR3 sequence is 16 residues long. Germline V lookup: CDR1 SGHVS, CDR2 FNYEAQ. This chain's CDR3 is CASSPRLAGDQETQYF. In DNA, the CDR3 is TGTGCCAGCAGCCCCAGACTAGCGGGGGACCAAGAGACCCAGTACTTC.

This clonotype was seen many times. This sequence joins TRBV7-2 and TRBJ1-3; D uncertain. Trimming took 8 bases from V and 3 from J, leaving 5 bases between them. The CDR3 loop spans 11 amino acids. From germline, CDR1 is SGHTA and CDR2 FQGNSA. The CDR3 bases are TGTGCCAGCGGCAATGGAAACACCATATATTTT. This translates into CASGNGNTIYF.

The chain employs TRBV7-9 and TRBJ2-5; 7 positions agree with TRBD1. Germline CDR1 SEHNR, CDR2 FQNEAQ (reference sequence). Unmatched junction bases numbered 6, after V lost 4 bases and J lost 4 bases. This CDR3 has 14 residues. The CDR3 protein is CASSSGTARETQYF. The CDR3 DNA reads TGTGCCAGCAGCTCCGGGACAGCACGAGAGACCCAGTACTTC.

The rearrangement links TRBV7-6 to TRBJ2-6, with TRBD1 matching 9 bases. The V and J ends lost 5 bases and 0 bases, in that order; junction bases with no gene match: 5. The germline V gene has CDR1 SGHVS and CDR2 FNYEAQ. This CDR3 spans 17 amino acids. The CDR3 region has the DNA TGTGCCAGCAGCCCTGGACAGGGGATCTCTGGGGCCAACGTCCTGACTTTC. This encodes CASSPGQGISGANVLTF.

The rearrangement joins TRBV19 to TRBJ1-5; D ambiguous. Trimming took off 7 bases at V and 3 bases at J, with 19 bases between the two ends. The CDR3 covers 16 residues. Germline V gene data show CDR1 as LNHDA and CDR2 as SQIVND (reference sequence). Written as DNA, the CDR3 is TGTGCCAGTACCAGTTACGGGCTCCATTACAATCAGCCCCAGCATTTT. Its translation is CASTSYGLHYNQPQHF.

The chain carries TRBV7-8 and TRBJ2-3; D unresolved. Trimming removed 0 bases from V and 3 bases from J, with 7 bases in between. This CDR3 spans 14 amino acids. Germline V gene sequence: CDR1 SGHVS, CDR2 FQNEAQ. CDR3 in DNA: TGTGCCAGCAGCTTAGCCCTAGTTACAGATACGCAGTATTTT. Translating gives CASSLALVTDTQYF.

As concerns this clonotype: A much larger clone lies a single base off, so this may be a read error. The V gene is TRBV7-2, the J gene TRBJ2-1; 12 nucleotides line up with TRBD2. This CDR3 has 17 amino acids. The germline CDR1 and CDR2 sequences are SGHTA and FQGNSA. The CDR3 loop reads CASSLGGTSGSHNGQFF. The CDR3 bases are TGTGCCAGCAGCTTAGGCGGGACTAGCGGGTCCCACAATGGGCAGTTCTTC.

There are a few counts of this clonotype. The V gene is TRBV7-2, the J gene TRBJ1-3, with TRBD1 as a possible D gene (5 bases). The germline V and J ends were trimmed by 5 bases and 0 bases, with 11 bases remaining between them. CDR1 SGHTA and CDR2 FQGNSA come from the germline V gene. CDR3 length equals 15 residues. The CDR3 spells CASSIYGGSGNTIYF. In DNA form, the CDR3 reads TGTGCCAGCAGCATTTATGGGGGCTCTGGAAACACCATATATTTT.

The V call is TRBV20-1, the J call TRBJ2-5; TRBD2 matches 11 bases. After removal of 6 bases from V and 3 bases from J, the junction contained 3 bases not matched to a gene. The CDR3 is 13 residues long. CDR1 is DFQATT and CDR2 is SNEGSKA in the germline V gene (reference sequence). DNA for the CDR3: TGCAGTGCCCAGGGACTAGCGGAAGAGACCCAGTACTTC. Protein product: CSAQGLAEETQYF.

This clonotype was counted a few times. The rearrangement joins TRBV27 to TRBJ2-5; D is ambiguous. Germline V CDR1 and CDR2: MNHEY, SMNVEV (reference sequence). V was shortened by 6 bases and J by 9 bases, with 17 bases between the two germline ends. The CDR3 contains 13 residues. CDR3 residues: CASSFRFPEAQYF. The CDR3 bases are TGTGCCAGCAGCTTTAGGTTCCCCGAGGCCCAGTACTTC.

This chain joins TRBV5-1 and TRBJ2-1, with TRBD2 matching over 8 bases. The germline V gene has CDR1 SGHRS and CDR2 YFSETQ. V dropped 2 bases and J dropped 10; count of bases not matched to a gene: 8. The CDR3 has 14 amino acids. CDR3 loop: CASSFRGGGSEQFF. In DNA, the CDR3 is TGCGCCAGCAGCTTTCGGGGGGGGGGCTCGGAGCAGTTCTTC.

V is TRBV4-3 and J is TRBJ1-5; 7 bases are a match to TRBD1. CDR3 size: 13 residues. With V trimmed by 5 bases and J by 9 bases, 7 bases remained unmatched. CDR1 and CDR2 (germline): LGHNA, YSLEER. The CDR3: CASSGTAGRPQHF. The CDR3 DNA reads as TGCGCCAGCAGCGGGACAGCCGGACGGCCCCAGCATTTT.

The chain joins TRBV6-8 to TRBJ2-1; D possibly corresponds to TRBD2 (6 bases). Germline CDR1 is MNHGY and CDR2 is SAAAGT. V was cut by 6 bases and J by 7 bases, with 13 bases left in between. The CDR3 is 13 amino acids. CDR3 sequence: CASRTPAGNEQFF. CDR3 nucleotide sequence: TGTGCCAGCAGGACACCCGCGGGGAATGAGCAGTTCTTC.

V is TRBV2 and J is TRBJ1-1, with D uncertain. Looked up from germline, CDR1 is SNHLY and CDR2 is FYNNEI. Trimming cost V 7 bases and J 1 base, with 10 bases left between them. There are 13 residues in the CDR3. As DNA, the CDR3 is TGTGCCAGCATGGTGGAAGCGAACACTGAAGCTTTCTTT. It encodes CASMVEANTEAFF.

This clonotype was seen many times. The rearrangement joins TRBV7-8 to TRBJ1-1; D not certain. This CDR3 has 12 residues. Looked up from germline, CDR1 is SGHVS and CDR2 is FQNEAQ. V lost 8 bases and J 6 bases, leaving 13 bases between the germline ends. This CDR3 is CASRSLWAEAFF. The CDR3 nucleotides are TGTGCCAGCCGATCGCTTTGGGCTGAAGCTTTCTTT.

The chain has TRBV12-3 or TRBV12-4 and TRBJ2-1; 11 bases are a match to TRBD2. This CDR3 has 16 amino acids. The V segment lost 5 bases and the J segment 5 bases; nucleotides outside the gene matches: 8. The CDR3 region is CASSTPGLAANNEQFF. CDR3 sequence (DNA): TGTGCCAGCAGTACCCCGGGACTAGCGGCGAACAATGAGCAGTTCTTC.

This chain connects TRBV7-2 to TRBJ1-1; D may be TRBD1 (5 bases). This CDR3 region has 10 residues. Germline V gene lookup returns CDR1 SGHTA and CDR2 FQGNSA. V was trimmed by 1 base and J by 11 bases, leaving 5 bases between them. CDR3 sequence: CASSLEGAFF. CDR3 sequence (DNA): TGTGCCAGCAGCTTAGAGGGGGCTTTCTTT.

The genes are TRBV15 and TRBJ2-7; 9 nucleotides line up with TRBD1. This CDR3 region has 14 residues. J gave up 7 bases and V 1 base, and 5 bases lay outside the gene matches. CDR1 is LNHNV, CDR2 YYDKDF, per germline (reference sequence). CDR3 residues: CATSRGRDREEQYF. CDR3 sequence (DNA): TGTGCCACCAGCAGAGGCCGGGACAGGGAAGAGCAGTACTTC.

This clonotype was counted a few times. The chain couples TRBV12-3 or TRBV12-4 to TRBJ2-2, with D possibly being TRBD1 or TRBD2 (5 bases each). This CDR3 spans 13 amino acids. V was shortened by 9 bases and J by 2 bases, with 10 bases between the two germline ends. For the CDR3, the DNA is TGTGCCAGTCACGGGGCCAACACCGGGGAGCTGTTTTTT. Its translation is CASHGANTGELFF.

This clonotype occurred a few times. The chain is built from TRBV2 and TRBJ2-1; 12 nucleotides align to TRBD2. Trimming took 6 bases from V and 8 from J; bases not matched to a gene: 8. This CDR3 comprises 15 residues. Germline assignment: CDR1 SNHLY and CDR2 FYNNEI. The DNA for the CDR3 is TGTGCCAGCAGAGAGACTAGCGGGGGTTTGGATGAGCAGTTCTTC. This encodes CASRETSGGLDEQFF.

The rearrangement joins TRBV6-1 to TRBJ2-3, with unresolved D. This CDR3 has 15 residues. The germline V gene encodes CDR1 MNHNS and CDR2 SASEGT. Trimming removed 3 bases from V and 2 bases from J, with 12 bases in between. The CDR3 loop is CASSDSPSPTDTQYF. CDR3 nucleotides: TGTGCCAGCAGTGATTCCCCGTCCCCCACAGATACGCAGTATTTT.

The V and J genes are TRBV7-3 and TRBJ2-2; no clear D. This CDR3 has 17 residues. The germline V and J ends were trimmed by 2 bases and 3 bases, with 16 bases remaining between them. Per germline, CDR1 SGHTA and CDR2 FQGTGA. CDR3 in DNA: TGTGCCAGCAGCTTAGATACCACGGATGTGGACACCGGGGAGCTGTTTTTT. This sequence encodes CASSLDTTDVDTGELFF.

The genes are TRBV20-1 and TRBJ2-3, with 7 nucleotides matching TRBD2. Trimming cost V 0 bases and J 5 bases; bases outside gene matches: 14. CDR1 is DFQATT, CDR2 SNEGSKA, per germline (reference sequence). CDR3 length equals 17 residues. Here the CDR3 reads CSARDQSPAGRGDTQYF. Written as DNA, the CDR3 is TGCAGTGCTAGAGATCAGAGCCCTGCAGGGAGGGGAGATACGCAGTATTTT.

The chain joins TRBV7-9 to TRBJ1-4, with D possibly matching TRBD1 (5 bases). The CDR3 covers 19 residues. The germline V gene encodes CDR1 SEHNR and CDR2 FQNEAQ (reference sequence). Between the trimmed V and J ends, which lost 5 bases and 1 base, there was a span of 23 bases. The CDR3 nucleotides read TGTGCCAGCAGCCCCGCCAGAGGGGCCAAGGGTGGAACTAATGAAAAACTGTTTTTT. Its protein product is CASSPARGAKGGTNEKLFF.

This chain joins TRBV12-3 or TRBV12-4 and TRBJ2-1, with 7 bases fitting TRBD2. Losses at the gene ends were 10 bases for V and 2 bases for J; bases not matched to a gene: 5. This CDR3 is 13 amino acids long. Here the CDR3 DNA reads TGTGCCATTCGGGAGGCGACCTACAATGAGCAGTTCTTC. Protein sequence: CAIREATYNEQFF.

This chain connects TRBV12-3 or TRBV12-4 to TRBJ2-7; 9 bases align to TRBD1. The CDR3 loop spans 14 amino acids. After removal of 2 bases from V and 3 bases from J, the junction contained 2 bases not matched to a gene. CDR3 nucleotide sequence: TGTGCCAGCAGTTTATGGGACAGGGTCTACGAGCAGTACTTC. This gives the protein CASSLWDRVYEQYF.

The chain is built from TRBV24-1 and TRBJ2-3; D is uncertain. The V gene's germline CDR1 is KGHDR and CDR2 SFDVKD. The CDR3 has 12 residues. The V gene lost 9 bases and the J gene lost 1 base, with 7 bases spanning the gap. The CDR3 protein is CATGKGTDTQYF. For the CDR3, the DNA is TGTGCCACCGGAAAAGGCACAGATACGCAGTATTTT.

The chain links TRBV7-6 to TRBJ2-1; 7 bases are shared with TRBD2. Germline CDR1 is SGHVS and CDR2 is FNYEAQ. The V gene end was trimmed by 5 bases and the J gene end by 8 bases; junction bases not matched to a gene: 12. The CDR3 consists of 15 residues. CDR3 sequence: CASSPPSGGRYEQFF. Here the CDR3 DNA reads TGTGCCAGCAGCCCCCCTTCTGGCGGGAGATATGAGCAGTTCTTC.

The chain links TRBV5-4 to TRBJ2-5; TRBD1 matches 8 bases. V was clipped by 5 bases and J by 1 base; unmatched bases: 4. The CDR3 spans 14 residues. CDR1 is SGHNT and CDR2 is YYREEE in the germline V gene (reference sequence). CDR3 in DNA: TGTGCCAGCAGTTGGACAGGGAGCCAAGAGACCCAGTACTTC. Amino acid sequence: CASSWTGSQETQYF.

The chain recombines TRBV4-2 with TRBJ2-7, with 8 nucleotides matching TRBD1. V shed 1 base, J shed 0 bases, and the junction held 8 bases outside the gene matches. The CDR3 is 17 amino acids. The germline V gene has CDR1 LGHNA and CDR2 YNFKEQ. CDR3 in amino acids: CASSQGPTGGSSYEQYF. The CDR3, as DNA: TGTGCCAGCAGCCAAGGCCCAACAGGGGGGAGCTCCTACGAGCAGTACTTC.

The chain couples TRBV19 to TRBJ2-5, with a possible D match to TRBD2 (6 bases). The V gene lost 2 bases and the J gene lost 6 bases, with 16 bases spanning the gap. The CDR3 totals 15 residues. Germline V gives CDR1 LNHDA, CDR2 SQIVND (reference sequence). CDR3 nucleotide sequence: TGTGCCAGTAGTATAAACCTAGCGACCCCCCAGACCCAGTACTTC. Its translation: CASSINLATPQTQYF.

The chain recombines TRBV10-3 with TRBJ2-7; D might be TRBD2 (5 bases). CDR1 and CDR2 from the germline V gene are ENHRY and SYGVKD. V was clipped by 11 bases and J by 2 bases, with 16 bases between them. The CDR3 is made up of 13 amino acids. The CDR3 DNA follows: TGTGCCTCCCACTTCGGAGGAGCCTACGAGCAGTACTTC. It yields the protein CASHFGGAYEQYF.